Listed here are 31 T cell receptor beta chains from one sample, sequenced in a study of cytomegalovirus exposure and HLA in healthy donors. The PCR had 60 Vbeta and 13 Jbeta primers. The protocol was immunoSEQ multiplex PCR, while the TCRdb copy is restricted to in-frame clones and leaves out a portion. The sample has fewer than 250,000 clones; about four fifths are singletons. Material: PBMCs. These receptors all come from a middle-aged man in good health and CMV-seropositive.

The sample holds one count of this clone. The V call is TRBV6-5, the J call TRBJ2-3; 7 bases are shared with TRBD1. This CDR3 has 16 amino acids. V trimming: 2 bases; J trimming: 2 bases; junction bases outside the gene matches: 7. Germline CDR1 reads MNHEY; CDR2 reads SVGAGI. CDR3 protein: CASSYTGASLTDTQYF. Written as DNA, the CDR3 is TGTGCCAGCAGTTACACAGGGGCCTCCCTCACAGATACGCAGTATTTT.

Only one count was recorded for this clone. V gene TRBV7-2 combines with J gene TRBJ2-6, with D perhaps matching TRBD1 (5 bases). The CDR3 covers 18 residues. Germline V gene lookup returns CDR1 SGHTA and CDR2 FQGNSA. V lost 2 bases and J 2 bases, leaving 16 bases between the germline ends. The CDR3 sequence: CASSLPSGARAGANVLTF. The CDR3 DNA reads TGTGCCAGCAGCTTACCTTCTGGGGCTCGGGCTGGGGCCAACGTCCTGACTTTC.

This sequence joins TRBV5-5 and TRBJ1-5; 8 bases map to TRBD1. Germline assignment: CDR1 SGHKS and CDR2 YYEKEE (reference sequence). The CDR3 spans 15 residues. Germline trimming cut 4 bases from V and 5 bases from J; bases unmatched to any gene: 8. CDR3 protein: CASSDTGGRHQPQHF. The CDR3 DNA reads TGTGCCAGCAGCGACACAGGGGGTCGCCATCAGCCCCAGCATTTT.

The CDR3 region has the DNA TGCGCCAGCAGCTCGTGGGACAGGGGGTTTTACGAGCAGTACTTC. This sequence encodes CASSSWDRGFYEQYF. This chain links TRBV5-1 with TRBJ2-7, with 11 bases identical to TRBD1. The ends lost 3 bases at V and 4 bases at J; junction bases unmatched: 6. The CDR3 consists of 15 residues. In germline, CDR1 is SGHRS, CDR2 YFSETQ.

This sequence joins TRBV11-2 and TRBJ2-1; 9 nucleotides agree with TRBD2. Trimming took 3 bases from V and 8 from J; bases not matched to a gene: 8. Germline V gene data show CDR1 as SGHAT and CDR2 as FQNNGV. The CDR3 runs to 15 residues. The CDR3 DNA is TGTGCCAGCAGCTTGCCGGGACTAGCCCTCGATGAGCAGTTCTTC. Protein sequence: CASSLPGLALDEQFF.

The gene calls are TRBV5-1 and TRBJ2-1; D not certain. The germline gives CDR1 SGHRS, CDR2 YFSETQ. The CDR3 is 14 amino acids. Trimming pared 4 bases from V and 3 bases from J, leaving 11 bases between. The CDR3 loop is CASSPGTIYNEQFF. CDR3 sequence (DNA): TGCGCCAGCAGCCCGGGTACGATCTACAATGAGCAGTTCTTC.

On this clone itself: The identical CDR3 is also encoded by other nucleotide sequences in the sample. The V and J genes are TRBV9 and TRBJ1-1; D is uncertain. Trimming shortened V by 2 bases and J by 1 base, and 6 bases separated the two germline ends. Per germline, CDR1 SGDLS and CDR2 YYNGEE. This CDR3 is 13 amino acids long. The CDR3 here is CASSVSGNTEAFF. The CDR3 region has the DNA TGTGCCAGCAGCGTTTCAGGGAACACTGAAGCTTTCTTT.

This clone was observed a single time. The chain carries TRBV19 and TRBJ1-1, with 9 bases fitting TRBD1. V gave up 7 bases and J gave up 7 bases; unmatched junction bases: 13. In germline, CDR1 is LNHDA, CDR2 SQIVND (reference sequence). The CDR3 runs 15 residues. The CDR3 sequence: CASKSEDRGTSEAFF. CDR3 DNA sequence: TGTGCCAGTAAATCGGAGGACAGGGGAACAAGTGAAGCTTTCTTT.

CDR3 sequence (DNA): TGTGCCAGCAGCTTGGGGACAGGGGGTTACTACGAGCAGTACTTC. The encoded protein is CASSLGTGGYYEQYF. The V and J genes are TRBV5-4 and TRBJ2-7; 10 bases are a match to TRBD1. The CDR3 extends over 15 amino acids. Unmatched junction bases numbered 3, after V lost 0 bases and J lost 3 bases. The germline V gene has CDR1 SGHNT and CDR2 YYREEE (reference sequence). Looking up the rest from reference TRBV5-4 and TRBJ2-7 gives the full variable domain: ETGVTQSPTHLIKTRGQQVTLRCSSQSGHNTVSWYQQALGQGPQFIFQYYREEENGRGNFPPRFSGLQFPNYSSELNVNALELDDSALYLCASSLGTGGYYEQYFGPGTRLTVT.

CDR3 amino acids: CASRDRRYNEQFF. The DNA of the CDR3 is TGCGCCAGCAGGGACAGGCGATACAATGAGCAGTTCTTC. The chain carries TRBV10-2 and TRBJ2-1, with 7 bases aligning to TRBD1. V shed 6 bases, J shed 4 bases, and the junction held 3 bases outside the gene matches. This CDR3 has 13 amino acids. CDR1 is WSHSY, CDR2 SAAADI, per germline.

V gene TRBV2 combines with J gene TRBJ2-1, with TRBD2 identical over 10 bases. The V gene's germline CDR1 is SNHLY and CDR2 FYNNEI. Trimming cost V 2 bases and J 6 bases; bases outside gene matches: 7. CDR3 size: 16 residues. CDR3 DNA: TGTGCCAGCAGTGAATTTGGAACTAGCGGGATCAATGAGCAGTTCTTC. This translates into CASSEFGTSGINEQFF.

This chain links TRBV5-1 with TRBJ2-7; 9 nucleotides agree with TRBD1. The CDR3 is 16 amino acids. The J segment lost 2 bases and the V segment lost 0 bases, leaving 6 bases of the junction unmatched. CDR1 and CDR2 (germline): SGHRS, YFSETQ. Here the CDR3 DNA reads TGCGCCAGCAGCTTGGCCGGGACAGGGATCCCCTACGAGCAGTACTTC. Its protein is CASSLAGTGIPYEQYF. Together with reference TRBV5-1 and TRBJ2-7, the CDR3 gives the full variable domain: KAGVTQTPRYLIKTRGQQVTLSCSPISGHRSVSWYQQTPGQGLQFLFEYFSETQRNKGNFPGRFSGRQFSNSRSEMNVSTLELGDSALYLCASSLAGTGIPYEQYFGPGTRLTVT.

The genes are TRBV5-1 and TRBJ2-2, with TRBD1 identical over 10 bases. The CDR3 is made up of 16 amino acids. CDR1 SGHRS and CDR2 YFSETQ come from the germline V gene. Unmatched junction bases numbered 4, after V lost 4 bases and J lost 1 base. The CDR3 reads CASSRDRGRNTGELFF. The CDR3 nucleotides read TGCGCCAGCAGCCGCGACAGGGGGCGGAACACCGGGGAGCTGTTTTTT.

The chain couples TRBV6-1 to TRBJ2-7; 8 nucleotides line up with TRBD2. Germline V gene sequence: CDR1 MNHNS, CDR2 SASEGT. The CDR3 length is 16 residues. J gave up 3 bases and V 3 bases, and 10 bases lay outside the gene matches. Here the CDR3 reads CASSEGASGFIYEQYF. In DNA form, the CDR3 reads TGTGCCAGCAGTGAGGGAGCTAGCGGGTTTATCTACGAGCAGTACTTC.

The chain combines TRBV4-2 with TRBJ2-2; 8 bases are shared with TRBD2. With V trimmed by 0 bases and J by 1 base, 7 bases remained unmatched. The germline V gene encodes CDR1 LGHNA and CDR2 YNFKEQ. The CDR3 length is 18 residues. CDR3 residues: CASSQEPSGQVNTGELFF. The CDR3 DNA is TGTGCCAGCAGCCAAGAACCTAGCGGGCAAGTGAACACCGGGGAGCTGTTTTTT.

The chain joins TRBV28 to TRBJ1-2, with TRBD1 as a possible D gene (5 bases). CDR1 and CDR2 from the germline V gene are MDHEN and SYDVKM. Trimming stripped 2 bases from V and 3 bases from J, with 10 bases between. The length of the CDR3 is 14 residues. CDR3 nucleotides: TGTGCCAGCAGTTTAAGGGGAATGGACTATGGCTACACCTTC. Its protein is CASSLRGMDYGYTF.

The chain links TRBV2 to TRBJ2-5; weak D call: TRBD1 (5 bases). This CDR3 has 14 residues. With 7 bases removed from V and 5 bases from J, the gap between germline ends came to 17 bases. Per the germline V gene, CDR1 is SNHLY and CDR2 is FYNNEI. CDR3 residues: CASNTQGILETQYF. The CDR3 DNA reads as TGTGCCAGCAACACTCAGGGTATCTTGGAGACCCAGTACTTC.

The genes are TRBV4-1 and TRBJ1-2; no reliable D call. CDR1 is MGHRA and CDR2 is YSYEKL in the germline V gene. Trimming shortened V by 4 bases and J by 6 bases, and 15 bases separated the two germline ends. The CDR3 extends over 14 amino acids. The CDR3 sequence: CASSRSRDGDGYTF. The DNA of the CDR3 is TGCGCCAGCAGCCGTAGTCGGGATGGTGATGGCTACACCTTC.

The CDR3 is CASSPLGQGAYYGYTF. CDR3 in DNA: TGCGCCAGCAGCCCTCTAGGACAGGGGGCCTACTATGGCTACACCTTC. The J gene is TRBJ1-2, the V gene TRBV5-1; 11 bases fit TRBD1. This CDR3 is 16 amino acids long. Looked up from germline, CDR1 is SGHRS and CDR2 is YFSETQ. Losses at the gene ends were 4 bases for V and 3 bases for J; bases not matched to a gene: 8.

The chain carries TRBV6-1 and TRBJ1-2, with 7 bases that match TRBD1. Germline-derived CDR1 and CDR2 are MNHNS and SASEGT. The CDR3 covers 14 residues. The ends lost 6 bases at V and 5 bases at J; junction bases unmatched: 9. As DNA, the CDR3 is TGTGCCAGCAGCTCCGCCGGGACAGAATATGGCTACACCTTC. Residues: CASSSAGTEYGYTF.

The rearrangement uses TRBV6-1 and TRBJ2-3; tentatively, D is TRBD1 (6 bases). The V and J ends lost 4 bases and 2 bases respectively, with 19 bases between them. Germline-derived CDR1 and CDR2 are MNHNS and SASEGT. The CDR3 has 17 amino acids. The CDR3 is CASSGGRSSFSTDTQYF. The CDR3 DNA reads as TGTGCCAGCAGTGGGGGGCGCAGCTCCTTTTCCACAGATACGCAGTATTTT.

This clone appeared once. The chain uses TRBV5-1 and TRBJ1-2; 7 bases are a match to TRBD1. Germline CDR1 and CDR2: SGHRS and YFSETQ. Unmatched junction bases numbered 6, after V lost 5 bases and J lost 2 bases. This CDR3 spans 14 amino acids. CDR3: CASRKEGQNYGYTF. The CDR3 region has the DNA TGCGCCAGCAGAAAAGAGGGACAGAACTATGGCTACACCTTC. The full variable domain, completed using reference TRBV5-1 and TRBJ1-2, is KAGVTQTPRYLIKTRGQQVTLSCSPISGHRSVSWYQQTPGQGLQFLFEYFSETQRNKGNFPGRFSGRQFSNSRSEMNVSTLELGDSALYLCASRKEGQNYGYTFGSGTRLTVV.

The sample holds a few counts of this clone. This chain joins TRBV5-1 and TRBJ2-1, with D possibly TRBD1 on 7 matching bases. CDR3 length: 14 residues. Germline V gives CDR1 SGHRS, CDR2 YFSETQ. V lost 1 base and J lost 5, with 10 bases in between. The DNA of the CDR3 is TGCGCCAGCAGCTTGCAGGGGGAGGACAATGAGCAGTTCTTC. This codes for CASSLQGEDNEQFF.

The table lists this clone with a few counts. The chain is built from TRBV5-6 and TRBJ1-2; 8 bases match TRBD1. The junction had 3 bases not matched to a gene; V was cut back by 7 bases and J by 4 bases. CDR1 is SGHDT, CDR2 YYEEEE, per germline. This CDR3 spans 12 amino acids. CDR3 bases: TGTGCCAGCTTACAGGGGGGCTATGGCTACACCTTC. Translation gives CASLQGGYGYTF.

The chain couples TRBV21-1 to TRBJ2-1; the DNA was not used to check the table's D call, TRBD2. TRBV21-1 is a pseudogene segment. The CDR3 is 17 amino acids. In DNA form, the CDR3 reads TGTGCCAGCAGCAAAGTCTGTAGAGGAGTCTCCTACAATGAGCAGTTCTTC. The encoded protein is CASSKVCRGVSYNEQFF.

CDR3 bases: TGTGCCAGCATCCCGGGGGGGGGTACTTATGGCTACACCTTC. It codes for CASIPGGGTYGYTF. The chain uses TRBV28 and TRBJ1-2, with D possibly matching TRBD1 (5 bases). Germline-derived CDR1 and CDR2 are MDHEN and SYDVKM. V was trimmed by 7 bases and J by 5 bases, leaving 17 bases between them. The CDR3 is 14 residues long.

The chain carries TRBV18 and TRBJ1-1, with D unclear. With 4 bases removed from V and 6 bases from J, the gap between germline ends came to 12 bases. This CDR3 contains 13 residues. Per germline, CDR1 KGHSH and CDR2 LQKENI. CDR3 protein: CASSLEGRAEAFF. CDR3 bases: TGTGCCAGCTCACTAGAGGGTAGGGCTGAAGCTTTCTTT.

This chain links TRBV9 with TRBJ2-7, with 8 bases lining up with TRBD1. Per the germline V gene, CDR1 is SGDLS and CDR2 is YYNGEE. This CDR3 region has 14 residues. The J segment lost 2 bases and the V segment lost 3 bases, leaving 4 bases of the junction unmatched. The CDR3, as DNA: TGTGCCAGCAGCGCGGGACAGGCGGCCTACGAGCAGTACTTC. This sequence encodes CASSAGQAAYEQYF.

CDR3 region: CSVAYTDWTDTQYF. The CDR3 nucleotides read TGCAGCGTAGCATACACCGACTGGACAGATACGCAGTATTTT. The chain joins TRBV29-1 to TRBJ2-3; D unresolved. Trimming took 6 bases from V and 3 from J, leaving 16 bases between them. The CDR3 runs to 14 residues. Per germline, CDR1 SQVTM and CDR2 ANQGSEA.

This chain connects TRBV19 to TRBJ2-1, with D uncertain. The CDR3 contains 12 residues. Trimming removed 4 bases from V and 7 bases from J, with 8 bases in between. Germline V gives CDR1 LNHDA, CDR2 SQIVND (reference sequence). The CDR3: CASSTRKNEQFF. CDR3 sequence (DNA): TGTGCCAGTAGTACGCGGAAAAATGAGCAGTTCTTC.

The chain links TRBV19 to TRBJ1-4, with a weak D call TRBD1 (6 bases). Deletions cut 5 bases from V and 4 bases from J, with 14 bases between. CDR1 is LNHDA and CDR2 is SQIVND in the germline V gene (reference sequence). There are 15 residues in the CDR3. The CDR3 nucleotides read TGTGCCAGTAGTGGCAGGGGAGCATTTAATGAAAAACTGTTTTTT. This encodes CASSGRGAFNEKLFF.